One sample yielded the 23 T cell receptor beta chains listed below, sequenced in a study of CD8+CD57+ T cells in acquired aplastic anemia. The patients chosen for sequencing had shown expansion of CD8+CD57+ cells (detected by flow cytometry). CDR3 and TCR beta VDJ profiling relied on a genomic DNA template. One entry per CDR3 protein results from TCRdb running MiXCR on the reads. The sample contains 200,000 to 250,000 distinct CDR3 sequences, 65% of which appear only once. Sequenced input: sorted CD4+, CD8+, or CD8+CD57+ T cells (not recorded which) from PBMCs. Receptors were obtained from a human donor with aplastic anemia.

This clonotype showed up just a few times. The chain combines TRBV10-3 with TRBJ1-1; D gene ambiguous. Trimming cost V 6 bases and J 0 bases, with 8 bases left between them. The CDR3 has 13 amino acids. Germline CDR1 reads ENHRY; CDR2 reads SYGVKD. The CDR3 bases are TGTGCCATCAGACAGAAAATGAACACTGAAGCTTTCTTT. This codes for CAIRQKMNTEAFF.

The rearrangement uses TRBV19 and TRBJ2-7; possibly TRBD2 for D (6 bases). The CDR3 length is 14 residues. Per the germline V gene, CDR1 is LNHDA and CDR2 is SQIVND (reference sequence). V lost 6 bases and J lost 4, with 16 bases in between. CDR3 sequence (DNA): TGTGCCAGTAGCGGGAGATTGGGAGAGTACGAGCAGTACTTC. The encoded protein is CASSGRLGEYEQYF. Full variable domain (rest looked up from reference TRBV19 and TRBJ2-7): DGGITQSPKYLFRKEGQNVTLSCEQNLNHDAMYWYRQDPGQGLRLIYYSQIVNDFQKGDIAEGYSVSREKKESFPLTVTSAQKNPTAFYLCASSGRLGEYEQYFGPGTRLTVT.

This clonotype showed up just a few times. The gene calls are TRBV25-1 and TRBJ2-3; weak D call: TRBD1 (6 bases). Germline CDR1 and CDR2: MGHDK and SYGVNS. V was shortened by 3 bases and J by 2 bases, with 15 bases between the two germline ends. CDR3 length equals 16 residues. For the CDR3, the DNA is TGTGCCAGCAGTGACTTTTGGGGGCCGTTCACAGATACGCAGTATTTT. As protein: CASSDFWGPFTDTQYF.

This rearrangement joins TRBV19 to TRBJ1-6; perhaps TRBD1 as D (6 bases). The length of the CDR3 is 14 residues. Germline V lookup: CDR1 LNHDA, CDR2 SQIVND (reference sequence). Trimming removed 4 bases at V and 13 bases at J, with 17 bases between. The CDR3 region is CASSTGDSNQPLHF. In DNA, the CDR3 is TGTGCCAGTAGTACAGGGGATAGCAATCAGCCCCTCCACTTT.

This chain links TRBV7-9 with TRBJ2-5; D may correspond to TRBD1 or TRBD2 (5 bases each). The CDR3 has 14 amino acids. The V and J ends lost 5 bases and 5 bases respectively, with 15 bases between them. CDR1 is SEHNR, CDR2 FQNEAQ, per germline (reference sequence). The CDR3 nucleotides are TGTGCCAGCAGCCCGGGGAAGGGGACGGAGACCCAGTACTTC. Translation gives CASSPGKGTETQYF.

This chain uses TRBV5-4 with TRBJ2-1; no clear D gene. V lost 0 bases and J lost 4, with 14 bases in between. The CDR3 extends over 16 amino acids. From germline, CDR1 is SGHNT and CDR2 YYREEE (reference sequence). The CDR3 loop reads CASSLEYGPNYNEQFF. The CDR3 DNA reads as TGTGCCAGCAGCTTGGAGTACGGGCCAAATTACAATGAGCAGTTCTTC.

This clonotype came up once. V gene TRBV6-2 or TRBV6-3 combines with J gene TRBJ2-7; TRBD1 or TRBD2 may be the D gene (6 bases each). Looked up from germline, CDR1 is MNHEY and CDR2 is SVGEGT. Trimming shortened V by 6 bases and J by 3 bases, and 12 bases separated the two germline ends. The length of the CDR3 is 13 residues. The CDR3: CASSWTAGYEQYF. CDR3 bases: TGTGCCAGCAGCTGGACAGCGGGCTACGAGCAGTACTTC.

V usage is TRBV24-1 and J usage is TRBJ2-3, with 10 bases fitting TRBD2. Germline trimming cut 4 bases from V and 3 bases from J; bases unmatched to any gene: 9. This CDR3 comprises 17 residues. Germline CDR1 reads KGHDR; CDR2 reads SFDVKD. This CDR3 is CATSDSLAGAKTDTQYF. The CDR3 DNA reads as TGTGCCACCAGTGACTCTCTAGCGGGAGCTAAAACAGATACGCAGTATTTT.

In this sample, this clonotype turned up once. The CDR3 nucleotides are TGTGCCAGCAGCTTCGCAGAGGGGACTGAAGCTTTCTTT. Protein product: CASSFAEGTEAFF. The chain employs TRBV7-9 and TRBJ1-1; TRBD1 is a possible D gene (5 bases). Germline CDR1 is SEHNR and CDR2 is FQNEAQ (reference sequence). The CDR3 has 13 amino acids. Deletions cut 3 bases from V and 5 bases from J, with 10 bases between. Drawing the rest from reference TRBV7-9 and TRBJ1-1, the complete variable domain is DTGVSQNPRHKITKRGQNVTFRCDPISEHNRLYWYRQTLGQGPEFLTYFQNEAQLEKSRLLSDRFSAERPKGSFSTLEIQRTEQGDSAMYLCASSFAEGTEAFFGQGTRLTVV.

The sample holds a few counts of this clonotype. V usage is TRBV7-3 and J usage is TRBJ2-1; 7 positions agree with TRBD2. Trimming at V came to 4 bases and at J to 3 bases, leaving 9 bases not matched to a gene. Germline CDR1 SGHTA, CDR2 FQGTGA. CDR3 length equals 16 residues. CDR3 residues: CASSSTSGVGYNEQFF. The CDR3 region has the DNA TGTGCCAGCAGCTCCACGAGCGGGGTGGGCTACAATGAGCAGTTCTTC.

The chain employs TRBV20-1 and TRBJ2-5; 14 nucleotides line up with TRBD2. The CDR3 is 14 amino acids. V shed 6 bases, J shed 3 bases, and the junction held 3 bases outside the gene matches. The germline V gene has CDR1 DFQATT and CDR2 SNEGSKA (reference sequence). In DNA, the CDR3 is TGCAGTGCCGGGACTAGCGGGAGAGAAGAGACCCAGTACTTC. This encodes CSAGTSGREETQYF.

A remark on this clonotype: Possible read error: a much larger clone is one base away. The chain uses TRBV7-3 and TRBJ2-3, with 9 bases lining up with TRBD1. The CDR3 length is 14 residues. V lost 4 bases and J lost 1; bases outside the gene matches: 0. Germline lookup yields CDR1 SGHTA and CDR2 FQGTGA. This chain's CDR3 is CASSWTGGTDTQYF. CDR3 in DNA: TGTGCCAGCAGCTGGACAGGGGGCACAGATACGCAGTATTTT.

V and J are TRBV10-3 and TRBJ2-7, with D hard to call. Germline V gene data show CDR1 as ENHRY and CDR2 as SYGVKD. This CDR3 spans 12 amino acids. Here the CDR3 DNA reads TGTTCGACCGCACAGTACCACTACGAGCAGTACTTC. Residues: CSTAQYHYEQYF.

This clonotype appeared many times. The chain combines TRBV7-9 with TRBJ2-1; no definite D call. Per germline, CDR1 SEHNR and CDR2 FQNEAQ (reference sequence). The CDR3 consists of 13 residues. V lost 1 base to trimming and J lost 5 bases, with 6 bases between them. CDR3 in DNA: TGTGCCAGCAGCTTAGGCTATAACAATGAGCAGTTCTTC. This gives the protein CASSLGYNNEQFF.

This CDR3 is CATSRDIGSREQYF. The CDR3 DNA reads as TGTGCCACCAGCAGAGATATCGGTTCGCGCGAGCAGTACTTC. This chain connects TRBV15 to TRBJ2-7; D is uncertain. This CDR3 contains 14 residues. V lost 0 bases and J lost 6, with 12 bases in between. Germline CDR1 and CDR2: LNHNV and YYDKDF (reference sequence).

The rearrangement uses TRBV5-6 and TRBJ2-2; weak D call: TRBD1 (5 bases). Germline V gene lookup returns CDR1 SGHDT and CDR2 YYEEEE. The CDR3 loop spans 13 amino acids. V was trimmed by 1 base and J by 14 bases, leaving 15 bases between them. The CDR3, as DNA: TGTGCCAGCAGCTTGCCCCCAAAGCAGGGTCTGTTTTTT. It yields the protein CASSLPPKQGLFF.

The chain couples TRBV4-1 to TRBJ2-6; D not resolved. This CDR3 comprises 16 residues. CDR1 and CDR2 (germline): MGHRA, YSYEKL. Trimming removed 0 bases at V and 7 bases at J, with 13 bases between. The CDR3 region has the DNA TGCGCCAGCAGCCAAGAAGACGGCTTGGCAGCCAACGTCCTGACTTTC. Residues: CASSQEDGLAANVLTF.

This sequence joins TRBV2 and TRBJ1-1, with TRBD1 matching over 9 bases. CDR1 is SNHLY and CDR2 is FYNNEI in the germline V gene. V lost 5 bases and J lost 1; bases outside the gene matches: 5. This CDR3 region has 15 residues. CDR3: CASSRTGDRNTEAFF. DNA of the CDR3: TGTGCCAGCAGTCGGACAGGGGATCGGAACACTGAAGCTTTCTTT.

J is TRBJ2-5 and V is TRBV15; no clear D gene. V was cut by 3 bases and J by 5 bases, with 13 bases left in between. This CDR3 is 14 amino acids long. Germline V gives CDR1 LNHNV, CDR2 YYDKDF (reference sequence). The CDR3 region is CATSRSEPWETQYF. The CDR3 DNA sequence: TGTGCCACCAGCAGGTCGGAGCCGTGGGAGACCCAGTACTTC.

The V and J genes are TRBV11-2 and TRBJ2-1; D not certain. Germline assignment: CDR1 SGHAT and CDR2 FQNNGV. Trimming took 5 bases from V and 4 from J, leaving 12 bases between them. The length of the CDR3 is 14 residues. CDR3 sequence reads: CASSPLGRYNEQFF. The DNA for the CDR3 is TGTGCCAGCAGCCCCCTCGGCAGATACAATGAGCAGTTCTTC. Full variable domain (outside the CDR3, taken from reference TRBV11-2 and TRBJ2-1): EAGVAQSPRYKIIEKRQSVAFWCNPISGHATLYWYQQILGQGPKLLIQFQNNGVVDDSQLPKDRFSAERLKGVDSTLKIQPAKLEDSAVYLCASSPLGRYNEQFFGPGTRLTVL.

The DNA for the CDR3 is TGTGCCACCAGCGGGGACGGACCCCGAGAGACCCAGTACTTC. Protein sequence: CATSGDGPRETQYF. This chain uses TRBV24-1 with TRBJ2-5; the D call may be TRBD1 or TRBD2 (5 bases each). Germline V gene lookup returns CDR1 KGHDR and CDR2 SFDVKD. The ends were cut back, 7 bases at V and 4 bases at J, with 15 bases in the middle. This CDR3 region has 14 residues.

The rearrangement links TRBV10-2 to TRBJ2-3; D call uncertain. Germline V gene lookup returns CDR1 WSHSY and CDR2 SAAADI. The V and J ends lost 6 bases and 0 bases respectively, with 13 bases between them. The CDR3 consists of 15 residues. CDR3 nucleotides: TGCGCCAGCAGCCTGGATGGAACTAGCACAGATACGCAGTATTTT. It specifies CASSLDGTSTDTQYF.

V gene TRBV29-1 combines with J gene TRBJ1-1; D call uncertain. From germline, CDR1 is SQVTM and CDR2 ANQGSEA. V shed 7 bases and J shed 1 base, with 10 bases lying between them. The CDR3 length is 12 residues. CDR3 loop: CSGRAGNTEAFF. The CDR3 nucleotides are TGCAGCGGCCGGGCAGGGAACACTGAAGCTTTCTTT.